This TCR beta chain came from a study of post-analysis software for immune sequencing data. Study summary: Both relapsing-remitting and secondary progressive multiple sclerosis featured among the disease courses, as did progressive-relapsing multiple sclerosis.

Trimming left V 3 bases short and J 4 bases short, with 14 bases between. CDR3 length: 14 amino acids. CDR1 and CDR2 (germline): DFQATT, SNEGSKA (reference sequence). The study's findings and limits: Patients with multiple sclerosis recorded significantly lower normalized Chao1 diversity than controls, the study found. The five TRBV segments detected at higher frequency in patients than in controls included TRBV5-6, TRBV5-1 and TRBV20-1.

About this clonotype: Its antigen is not known.

Unique molecular identifiers had been added to the TCR beta cDNA libraries. In TCRdb, the PCR reads were re-called with MiXCR into one record per CDR3 protein. The data show 650,000 to 850,000 distinct CDR3 sequences, approximately 44% seen once. The receptor was derived from a girl aged 10 to 17 with multiple sclerosis. The rearrangement links TRBV20-1 to TRBJ2-3, with D tentatively TRBD2 (6 bases). The sequenced sample was blood. CDR3 DNA: TGCAGTGCTAGGCCGGGAGCGGGCGCAGATACGCAGTATTTT. This encodes CSARPGAGADTQYF.